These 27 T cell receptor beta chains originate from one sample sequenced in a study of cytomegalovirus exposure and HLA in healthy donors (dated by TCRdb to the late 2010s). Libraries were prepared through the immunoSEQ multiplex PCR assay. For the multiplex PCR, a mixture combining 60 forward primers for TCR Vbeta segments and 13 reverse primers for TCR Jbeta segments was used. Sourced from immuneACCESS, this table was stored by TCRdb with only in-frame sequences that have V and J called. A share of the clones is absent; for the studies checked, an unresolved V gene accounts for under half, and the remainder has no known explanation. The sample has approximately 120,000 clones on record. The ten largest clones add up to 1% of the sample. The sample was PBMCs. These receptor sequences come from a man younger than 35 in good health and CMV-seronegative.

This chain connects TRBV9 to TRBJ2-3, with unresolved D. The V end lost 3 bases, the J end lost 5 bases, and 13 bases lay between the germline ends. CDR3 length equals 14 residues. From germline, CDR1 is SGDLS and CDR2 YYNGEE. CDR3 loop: CASSATRLLDTQYF. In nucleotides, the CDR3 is TGTGCCAGCAGCGCCACCAGACTCCTAGATACGCAGTATTTT.

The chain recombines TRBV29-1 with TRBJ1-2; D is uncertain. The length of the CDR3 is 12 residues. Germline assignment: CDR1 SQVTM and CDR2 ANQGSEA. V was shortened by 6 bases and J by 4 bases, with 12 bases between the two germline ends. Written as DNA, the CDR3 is TGCAGCGTCCTAGGTTCTGGCTATGGCTACACCTTC. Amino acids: CSVLGSGYGYTF.

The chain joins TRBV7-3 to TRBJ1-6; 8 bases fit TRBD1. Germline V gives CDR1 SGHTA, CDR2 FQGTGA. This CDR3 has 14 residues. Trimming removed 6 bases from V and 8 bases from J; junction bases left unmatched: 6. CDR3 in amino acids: CASRDRADDSPLHF. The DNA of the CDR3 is TGTGCCAGCAGGGACAGGGCAGATGATTCACCCCTCCACTTT.

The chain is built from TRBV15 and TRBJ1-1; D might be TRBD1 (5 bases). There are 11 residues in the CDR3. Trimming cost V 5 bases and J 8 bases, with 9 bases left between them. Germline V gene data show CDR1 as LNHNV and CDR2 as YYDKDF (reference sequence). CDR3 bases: TGTGCCACCAGCGGGGGACTCGAAGCTTTCTTT. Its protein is CATSGGLEAFF.

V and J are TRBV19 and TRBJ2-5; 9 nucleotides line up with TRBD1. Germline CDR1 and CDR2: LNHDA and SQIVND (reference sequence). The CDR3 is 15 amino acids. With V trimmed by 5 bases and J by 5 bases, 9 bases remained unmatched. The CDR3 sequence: CASSPRTGAGETQYF. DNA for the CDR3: TGTGCCAGTAGTCCCAGGACAGGGGCTGGGGAGACCCAGTACTTC.

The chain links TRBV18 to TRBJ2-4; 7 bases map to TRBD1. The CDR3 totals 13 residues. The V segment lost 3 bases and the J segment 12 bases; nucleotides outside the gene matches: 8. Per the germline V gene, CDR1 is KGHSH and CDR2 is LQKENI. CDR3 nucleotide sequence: TGTGCCAGCTCACCCCCCACAGGGGCCGGTCAGTACTTC. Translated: CASSPPTGAGQYF.

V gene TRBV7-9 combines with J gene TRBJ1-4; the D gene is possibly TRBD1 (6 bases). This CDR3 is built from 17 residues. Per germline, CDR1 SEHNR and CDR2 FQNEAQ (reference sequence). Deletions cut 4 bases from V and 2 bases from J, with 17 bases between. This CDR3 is CASSSTGGGRTNEKLFF. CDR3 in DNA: TGTGCCAGCAGCTCCACCGGGGGGGGCCGGACTAATGAAAAACTGTTTTTT.

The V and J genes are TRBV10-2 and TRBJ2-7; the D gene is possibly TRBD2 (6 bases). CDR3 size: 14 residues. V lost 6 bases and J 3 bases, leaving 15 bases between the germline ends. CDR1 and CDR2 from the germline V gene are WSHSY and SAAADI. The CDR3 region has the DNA TGCGCCAGCAGATCCCTCGGGGGATACTACGAGCAGTACTTC. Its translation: CASRSLGGYYEQYF.

CDR3 bases: TGTGCCAGCAGTTTCCCCGGACTAGCGCTAAACTACAATGAGCAGTTCTTC. Protein: CASSFPGLALNYNEQFF. This sequence joins TRBV28 and TRBJ2-1; 9 bases align to TRBD2. Germline V gene lookup returns CDR1 MDHEN and CDR2 SYDVKM. V was clipped by 3 bases and J by 3 bases; unmatched bases: 9. The CDR3 length is 17 residues.

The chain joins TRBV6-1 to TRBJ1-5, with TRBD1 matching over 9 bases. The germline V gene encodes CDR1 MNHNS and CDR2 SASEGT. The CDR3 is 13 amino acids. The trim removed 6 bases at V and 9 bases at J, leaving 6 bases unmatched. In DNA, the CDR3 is TGTGCCAGCAGAACAGGGGGCTACGGGCCCCAGCATTTT. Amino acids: CASRTGGYGPQHF.

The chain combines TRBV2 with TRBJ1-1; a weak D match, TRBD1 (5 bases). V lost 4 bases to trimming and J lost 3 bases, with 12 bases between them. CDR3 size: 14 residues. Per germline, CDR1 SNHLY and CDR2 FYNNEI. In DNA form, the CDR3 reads TGTGCCAGCAGTGTAGGCGGGGCCTACACTGAAGCTTTCTTT. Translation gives CASSVGGAYTEAFF.

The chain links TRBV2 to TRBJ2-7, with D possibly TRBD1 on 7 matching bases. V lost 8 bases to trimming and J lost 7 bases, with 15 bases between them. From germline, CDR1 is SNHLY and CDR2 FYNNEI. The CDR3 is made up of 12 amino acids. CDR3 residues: CASSGGMREQYF. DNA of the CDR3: TGTGCCAGCTCAGGGGGGATGAGAGAGCAGTACTTC.

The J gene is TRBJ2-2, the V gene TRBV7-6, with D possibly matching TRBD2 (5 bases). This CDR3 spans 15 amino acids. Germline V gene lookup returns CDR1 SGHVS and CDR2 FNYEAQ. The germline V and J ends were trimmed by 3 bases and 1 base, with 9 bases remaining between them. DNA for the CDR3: TGTGCCAGCAGCTTTAAAGCGGAGAACACCGGGGAGCTGTTTTTT. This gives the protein CASSFKAENTGELFF.

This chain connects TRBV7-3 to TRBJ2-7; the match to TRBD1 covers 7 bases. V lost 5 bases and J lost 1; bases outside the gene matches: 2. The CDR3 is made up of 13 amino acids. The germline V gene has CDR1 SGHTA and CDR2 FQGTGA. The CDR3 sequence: CASSQGQSYEQYF. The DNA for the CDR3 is TGTGCCAGCAGCCAGGGACAGTCCTACGAGCAGTACTTC.

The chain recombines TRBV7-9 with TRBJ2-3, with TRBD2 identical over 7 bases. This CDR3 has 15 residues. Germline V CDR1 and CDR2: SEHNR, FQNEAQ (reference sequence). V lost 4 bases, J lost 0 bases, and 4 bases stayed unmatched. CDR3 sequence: CASSSPSGSTDTQYF. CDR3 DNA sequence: TGTGCCAGCAGCTCTCCTAGCGGAAGCACAGATACGCAGTATTTT.

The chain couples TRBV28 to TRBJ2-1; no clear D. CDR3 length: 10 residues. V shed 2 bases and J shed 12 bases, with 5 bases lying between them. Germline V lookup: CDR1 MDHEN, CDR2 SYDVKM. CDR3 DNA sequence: TGTGCCAGCAGTTTAGAGAGGCAGTTCTTC. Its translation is CASSLERQFF. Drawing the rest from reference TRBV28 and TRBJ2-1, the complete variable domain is DVKVTQSSRYLVKRTGEKVFLECVQDMDHENMFWYRQDPGLGLRLIYFSYDVKMKEKGDIPEGYSVSREKKERFSLILESASTNQTSMYLCASSLERQFFGPGTRLTVL.

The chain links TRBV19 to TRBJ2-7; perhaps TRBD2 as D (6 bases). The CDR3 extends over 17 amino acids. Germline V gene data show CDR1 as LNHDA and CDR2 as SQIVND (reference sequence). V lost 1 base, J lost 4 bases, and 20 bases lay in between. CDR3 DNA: TGTGCCAGTAGTATAGCCTCCAGCGGGCCCACACCATACGAGCAGTACTTC. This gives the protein CASSIASSGPTPYEQYF.

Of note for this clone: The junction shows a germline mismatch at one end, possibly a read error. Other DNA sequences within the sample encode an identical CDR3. This CDR3 reads CAWSVPRGYGYTF. For the CDR3, the DNA is TGTGCTTGGAGTGTACCCCGGGGCTATGGCTACACCTTC. The chain combines TRBV30 with TRBJ1-2; no firm D call. The CDR3 sequence is 13 residues long. Looked up from germline, CDR1 is GTSNPN and CDR2 is SVGIG (reference sequence).

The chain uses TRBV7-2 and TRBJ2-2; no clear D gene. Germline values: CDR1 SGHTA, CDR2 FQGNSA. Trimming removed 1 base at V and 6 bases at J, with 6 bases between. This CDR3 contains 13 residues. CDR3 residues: CASSLGSAGELFF. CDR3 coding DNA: TGTGCCAGCAGCTTAGGCAGCGCCGGGGAGCTGTTTTTT.

The CDR3, as DNA: TGTGCCAGCAGCTGGCGGCTAGGGCAGTACTTC. Its protein product is CASSWRLGQYF. The V and J genes are TRBV7-2 and TRBJ2-7; unclear D gene. The V and J ends lost 4 bases and 9 bases respectively, with 10 bases between them. Germline CDR1 is SGHTA and CDR2 is FQGNSA. The CDR3 totals 11 residues.

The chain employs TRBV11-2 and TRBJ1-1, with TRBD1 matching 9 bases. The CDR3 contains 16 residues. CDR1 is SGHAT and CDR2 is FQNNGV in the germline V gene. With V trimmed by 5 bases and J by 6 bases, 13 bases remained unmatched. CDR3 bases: TGTGCCAGCAGCCCCGTTCGCCGGGACAGGGCACCTGAAGCTTTCTTT. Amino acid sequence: CASSPVRRDRAPEAFF. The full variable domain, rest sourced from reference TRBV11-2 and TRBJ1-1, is EAGVAQSPRYKIIEKRQSVAFWCNPISGHATLYWYQQILGQGPKLLIQFQNNGVVDDSQLPKDRFSAERLKGVDSTLKIQPAKLEDSAVYLCASSPVRRDRAPEAFFGQGTRLTVV.

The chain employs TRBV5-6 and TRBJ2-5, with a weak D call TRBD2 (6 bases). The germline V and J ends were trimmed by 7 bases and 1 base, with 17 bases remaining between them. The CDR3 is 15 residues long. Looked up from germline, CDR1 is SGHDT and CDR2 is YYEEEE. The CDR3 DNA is TGTGCCAGCTCCCTCTTAGCGGACTCCCAAGAGACCCAGTACTTC. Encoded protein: CASSLLADSQETQYF.

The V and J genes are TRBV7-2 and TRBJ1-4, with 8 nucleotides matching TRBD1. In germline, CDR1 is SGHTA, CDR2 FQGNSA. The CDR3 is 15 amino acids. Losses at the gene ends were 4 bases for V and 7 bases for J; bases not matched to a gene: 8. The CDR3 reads CASSSDRGKTEKLFF. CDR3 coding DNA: TGTGCCAGCAGCTCCGACAGGGGAAAGACTGAAAAACTGTTTTTT.

CDR3 bases: TGCAGTGCGGGAGGGGAGACCCAGTACTTC. It encodes CSAGGETQYF. The chain employs TRBV20-1 and TRBJ2-5; TRBD2 matches at 7 bases. Germline-derived CDR1 and CDR2 are DFQATT and SNEGSKA (reference sequence). The J segment lost 5 bases and the V segment lost 6 bases, leaving 0 bases of the junction unmatched. This CDR3 is built from 10 residues.

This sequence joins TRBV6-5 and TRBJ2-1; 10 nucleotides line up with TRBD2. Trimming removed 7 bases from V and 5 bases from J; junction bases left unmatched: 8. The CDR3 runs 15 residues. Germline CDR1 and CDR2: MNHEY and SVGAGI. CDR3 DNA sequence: TGTGCCAGCAACCGGGGAGCGGGGGGGAACAATGAGCAGTTCTTC. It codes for CASNRGAGGNNEQFF.

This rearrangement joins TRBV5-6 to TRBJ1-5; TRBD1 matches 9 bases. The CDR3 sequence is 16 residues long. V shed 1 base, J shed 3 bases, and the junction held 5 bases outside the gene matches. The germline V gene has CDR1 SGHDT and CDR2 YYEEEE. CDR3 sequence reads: CASSLYGTGNNQPQHF. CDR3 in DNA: TGTGCCAGCAGCTTGTACGGGACAGGGAACAATCAGCCCCAGCATTTT.

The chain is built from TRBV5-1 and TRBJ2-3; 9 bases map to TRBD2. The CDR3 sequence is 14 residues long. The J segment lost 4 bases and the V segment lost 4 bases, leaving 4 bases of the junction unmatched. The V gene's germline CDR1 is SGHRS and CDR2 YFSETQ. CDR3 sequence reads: CASSTTSGADTQYF. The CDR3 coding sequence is TGCGCCAGCAGCACGACTAGCGGCGCAGATACGCAGTATTTT.